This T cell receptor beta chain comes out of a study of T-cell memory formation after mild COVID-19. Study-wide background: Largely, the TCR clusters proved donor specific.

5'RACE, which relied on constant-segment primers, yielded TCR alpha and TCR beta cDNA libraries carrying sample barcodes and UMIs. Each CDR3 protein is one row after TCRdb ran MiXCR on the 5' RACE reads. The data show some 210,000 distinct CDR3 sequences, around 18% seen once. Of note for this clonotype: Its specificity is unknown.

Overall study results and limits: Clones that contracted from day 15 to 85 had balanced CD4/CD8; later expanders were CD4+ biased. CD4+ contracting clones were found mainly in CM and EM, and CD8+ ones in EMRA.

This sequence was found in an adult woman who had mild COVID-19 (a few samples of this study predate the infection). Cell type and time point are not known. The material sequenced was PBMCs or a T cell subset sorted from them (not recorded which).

The CDR3 is CASSPRPGADIQYF. The CDR3 nucleotides are TGCGCCAGCAGCCCCCGTCCGGGAGCCGACATTCAGTACTTC. The chain recombines TRBV5-1 with TRBJ2-4; tentative D call: TRBD2 (6 bases). The germline V gene has CDR1 SGHRS and CDR2 YFSETQ. CDR3 size: 14 residues. The V end was cut by 4 bases, the J end by 8 bases, with 16 bases between.